This T cell receptor (beta chain) originates from a study of T cells after yellow fever vaccination. TCRdb reanalysed the 5' RACE reads using MiXCR and keeps one entry per CDR3 protein. Of some 350,000 distinct CDR3 sequences listed, 7.5% to 9% are singletons. Trimming shortened V by 6 bases and J by 1 base, and 8 bases separated the two germline ends. The CDR3 has 13 amino acids. In germline, CDR1 is KGHDR, CDR2 SFDVKD. The study, taken as a whole, reports: At approximately 96% for CD4 and over 80% for CD8, most primary-vaccination clones showed up again after the booster. Contaminants from the bulk population, in the form of abundant clonotypes, could be found in FACS-sorted repertoires. Researchers noted that a small share of clonotypes showed up in both CD4 and CD8 compartments.

This clonotype was picked up a small number of times. Antigen unknown. The TCR comes from a young man who received the YFV17D yellow fever vaccine. The chain recombines TRBV24-1 with TRBJ1-2, with D possibly TRBD1 on 5 matching bases. The material sequenced was PBMCs, taken on the day of the first yellow fever vaccination. The CDR3 spells CATSLDSNYGYTF. CDR3 nucleotide sequence: TGTGCCACCAGTTTAGACAGTAACTATGGCTACACCTTC.